This T cell receptor (beta chain) was observed in a study of beta chain features in type 1 diabetes. Study-wide background: There was similarity between patients and healthy donors in age, gender and cell yields. Findings and caveats of the study: Moderately but significantly shorter TCRB CDR3s were found in Type 1 diabetes patients in all four CD4+ subsets.

This CDR3 spans 13 amino acids. Germline-derived CDR1 and CDR2 are SEHNR and FQNEAQ (reference sequence). V was pared by 5 bases and J by 6 bases, with 14 bases between. As for this clone: The target antigen is unknown.

Expressed TCRB transcripts were sequenced because the entire RNA isolate underwent reverse transcription. TCRdb's copy holds only in-frame clones and misses some; the assay was immunoSEQ multiplex PCR. Of about 700,000 clones listed, 13% are singletons. The chain is built from TRBV7-9 and TRBJ2-7, with D maybe TRBD1 (6 bases). This TCR was sampled from a man aged 18 to 30 with type 1 diabetes. The specimen was naive CD4+ T cells from blood. The CDR3 DNA follows: TGTGCCAGCAGCAGCAACAGGGTAGGCGAGCAGTACTTC. It yields the protein CASSSNRVGEQYF.